The 10 T cell receptor beta chains below all came from one sample that was sequenced in a study of blood T cell repertoires in COVID-19. This table comes from immunoSEQ multiplex PCR, and its TCRdb copy is limited to in-frame clones, with some not included. The repertoire holds approximately 36,000 clones, with about 81% as singletons. Sequenced material: peripheral blood. The receptors derive from a human donor in a cohort sampled during active or convalescent COVID-19. The donor label of this sample is uncertain.

V is TRBV24-1 and J is TRBJ1-2; 7 bases are a match to TRBD1. The CDR3 spans 15 residues. Per germline, CDR1 KGHDR and CDR2 SFDVKD. V trimming: 3 bases; J trimming: 2 bases; junction bases outside the gene matches: 5. In nucleotides, the CDR3 is TGTGCCACCAGTGATCCTACAGGGGCCAACTATGGCTACACCTTC. This encodes CATSDPTGANYGYTF.

The gene calls are TRBV18 and TRBJ1-5; TRBD1 might be the D (6 bases). CDR3 length equals 15 residues. Per the germline V gene, CDR1 is KGHSH and CDR2 is LQKENI. Trimming took 6 bases from V and 4 from J, leaving 16 bases between them. The CDR3 nucleotides read TGTGCCAGCTCCGAGGGACAAACGGGGAATCAGCCCCAGCATTTT. Amino acid sequence: CASSEGQTGNQPQHF. Combining the CDR3 with reference TRBV18 and TRBJ1-5 gives the whole variable domain NAGVMQNPRHLVRRRGQEARLRCSPMKGHSHVYWYRQLPEEGLKFMVYLQKENIIDESGMPKERFSAEFPKEGPSILRIQQVVRGDSAAYFCASSEGQTGNQPQHFGDGTRLSIL.

The V gene is TRBV11-3, the J gene TRBJ2-4; D is undetermined. The germline V gene encodes CDR1 SGHNT and CDR2 YENEEA. The CDR3 runs 12 residues. V was trimmed by 5 bases and J by 8 bases, leaving 10 bases between them. The CDR3 DNA is TGTGCCAGCAGCCCCTCAGGCCACATTCAGTACTTC. This gives the protein CASSPSGHIQYF. Filled out from reference TRBV11-3 and TRBJ2-4, the complete variable domain reads EAGVVQSPRYKIIEKKQPVAFWCNPISGHNTLYWYLQNLGQGPELLIRYENEEAVDDSQLPKDRFSAERLKGVDSTLKIQPAELGDSAVYLCASSPSGHIQYFGAGTRLSVL.

The chain is built from TRBV2 and TRBJ1-1, with 9 bases that match TRBD1. Germline values: CDR1 SNHLY, CDR2 FYNNEI. CDR3 size: 13 residues. V lost 6 bases and J lost 6; bases outside the gene matches: 5. CDR3 residues: CASRADRGPEAFF. The DNA for the CDR3 is TGTGCCAGCAGGGCGGACAGGGGCCCTGAAGCTTTCTTT.

V gene TRBV11-3 combines with J gene TRBJ2-1, with 12 bases aligning to TRBD2. Germline trimming cut 3 bases from V and 9 bases from J; bases unmatched to any gene: 3. In germline, CDR1 is SGHNT, CDR2 YENEEA. CDR3 size: 14 residues. The chain's CDR3 is CASSFSLAGGEQFF. The CDR3, as DNA: TGTGCCAGCAGCTTTTCACTAGCGGGGGGTGAGCAGTTCTTC. The whole variable domain, remainder taken from reference TRBV11-3 and TRBJ2-1, is EAGVVQSPRYKIIEKKQPVAFWCNPISGHNTLYWYLQNLGQGPELLIRYENEEAVDDSQLPKDRFSAERLKGVDSTLKIQPAELGDSAVYLCASSFSLAGGEQFFGPGTRLTVL.

The V and J genes are TRBV5-1 and TRBJ2-1, with D perhaps TRBD2 (5 bases). Germline CDR1 is SGHRS and CDR2 is YFSETQ. The CDR3 has 15 amino acids. Trimming took off 4 bases at V and 0 bases at J, with 11 bases between the two ends. CDR3 region: CASSPEADSYNEQFF. The CDR3, as DNA: TGCGCCAGCAGCCCCGAAGCGGACTCCTACAATGAGCAGTTCTTC.

The chain combines TRBV4-3 with TRBJ2-1; no clear D gene. V lost 0 bases to trimming and J lost 8 bases, with 11 bases between them. Per the germline V gene, CDR1 is LGHNA and CDR2 is YSLEER. The CDR3 runs 14 residues. DNA for the CDR3: TGCGCCAGCAGCCAAGAGAAAGTGGGCGATGAGCAGTTCTTC. Amino acid sequence: CASSQEKVGDEQFF.

This clone was counted many times. The chain employs TRBV9 and TRBJ2-5; possibly TRBD2 for D (6 bases). Trimming shortened V by 0 bases and J by 1 base, and 10 bases separated the two germline ends. Germline CDR1 and CDR2: SGDLS and YYNGEE. CDR3 length: 15 residues. CDR3 sequence: CASSVGWEAQETQYF. For the CDR3, the DNA is TGTGCCAGCAGCGTAGGATGGGAGGCCCAAGAGACCCAGTACTTC.

This clone appeared once. The chain employs TRBV24-1 and TRBJ2-2; 8 bases map to TRBD2. Germline assignment: CDR1 KGHDR and CDR2 SFDVKD. This CDR3 comprises 13 residues. Losses at the gene ends were 5 bases for V and 6 bases for J; bases not matched to a gene: 1. The CDR3 nucleotides are TGTGCCACCAGTGTCGGGGGGGCCGGGGAGCTGTTTTTT. This codes for CATSVGGAGELFF.

The gene calls are TRBV5-1 and TRBJ2-3, with TRBD2 matching 11 bases. CDR3 length equals 17 residues. Trimming took 4 bases from V and 3 from J; bases not matched to a gene: 10. Germline V gives CDR1 SGHRS, CDR2 YFSETQ. The CDR3 DNA follows: TGCGCCAGCAGCGGGAATAGCGGGAGGGGGAGAACAGATACGCAGTATTTT. Translating it yields CASSGNSGRGRTDTQYF. The full variable domain, in which reference TRBV5-1 and TRBJ2-3 provide the parts outside the CDR3, is KAGVTQTPRYLIKTRGQQVTLSCSPISGHRSVSWYQQTPGQGLQFLFEYFSETQRNKGNFPGRFSGRQFSNSRSEMNVSTLELGDSALYLCASSGNSGRGRTDTQYFGPGTRLTVL.